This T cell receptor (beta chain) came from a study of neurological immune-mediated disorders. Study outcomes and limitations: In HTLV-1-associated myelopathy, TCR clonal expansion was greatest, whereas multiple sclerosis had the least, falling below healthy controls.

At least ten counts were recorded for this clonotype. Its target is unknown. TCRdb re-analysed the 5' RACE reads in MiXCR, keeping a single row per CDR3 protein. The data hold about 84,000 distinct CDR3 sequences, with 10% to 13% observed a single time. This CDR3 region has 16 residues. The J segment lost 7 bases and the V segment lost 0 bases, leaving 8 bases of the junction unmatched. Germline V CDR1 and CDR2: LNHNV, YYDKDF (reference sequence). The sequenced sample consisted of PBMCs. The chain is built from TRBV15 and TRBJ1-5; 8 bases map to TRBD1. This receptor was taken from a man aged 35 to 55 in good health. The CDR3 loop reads CATSREPGGAFQPQHF. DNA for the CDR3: TGTGCCACCAGCAGAGAGCCAGGGGGCGCATTCCAGCCCCAGCATTTT.